This TCR beta chain stems from a study of T-cell reconstitution after alpha-beta-depleted transplantation in children. Study-wide results and caveats: Some patients' high day-60 TCRbeta diversity was traced to surviving recipient T cells and thymic progenitors. Newly generated T cells supplied most T-cell counts and diversity one year post-transplant.

In this sample, this clonotype turned up many times. No antigen is known for it. Preparing the TCRbeta library involved the use of unique molecular identifiers. TCRdb processed the PCR reads anew with MiXCR; each CDR3 protein has one entry. This sample has roughly 670,000 distinct CDR3 sequences, with over 10% found just once. The CDR3 sequence is 14 residues long. Germline V gene data show CDR1 as SGHRS and CDR2 as YFSETQ. V lost 3 bases and J 0 bases, leaving 6 bases between the germline ends. The genes are TRBV5-1 and TRBJ1-4; maybe TRBD1 (6 bases). The TCR originated in a girl aged 2 to 9 with congenital amegakaryocytic thrombocytopenia, due to receive a stem cell transplant. The sequencing here drew on PBMCs, taken before TCRalphabeta/CD19-depleted stem cell transplant. DNA of the CDR3: TGCGCCAGCAGCTCAGGGGCAACTAATGAAAAACTGTTTTTT. Translating gives CASSSGATNEKLFF.